These T cell receptor beta chains were read from a single sample in a study of blood T cells in healthy people across ages. TCRdb fed the 5' RACE reads into MiXCR, producing one record per CDR3 protein. Here the sample spans about 730,000 distinct CDR3 sequences, 35% to 45% being singletons. Sample: blood. The receptor source for this set is an older woman in good health. CDR3s include the opening cysteine and the closing phenylalanine or tryptophan. A D gene is named only where the DNA matches it firmly. Only some rows state a clone size, as once, few, many or a class for expanded clones.

CDR3: CSVAGKNTEAFF
DNA: TGCAGCGTTGCAGGGAAGAACACTGAAGCTTTCTTT
size: -
V: TRBV29-1
J: TRBJ1-1
D: -

CDR3: CSASPINSPLHF
DNA: TGCAGTGCTAGTCCTATTAATTCACCCCTCCACTTT
size: few
V: TRBV20-1
J: TRBJ1-6
D: -

CDR3: CSVGTVISYNEQYF
DNA: TGCAGCGTTGGGACCGTCATCTCCTACAATGAGCAGTACTTC
size: -
V: TRBV29-1
J: TRBJ2-7
D: -

CDR3: CASRFLGTSGRDEQFF
DNA: TGTGCCAGCAGATTTCTCGGGACTAGCGGGAGGGATGAGCAGTTCTTC
size: -
V: TRBV12-3/TRBV12-4
J: TRBJ2-1
D: TRBD2

CDR3: CASSVGTYNEKLFF
DNA: TGTGCCAGCAGCGTGGGAACATATAATGAAAAACTGTTTTTT
size: once
V: TRBV9
J: TRBJ1-4
D: -

CDR3: CASTRAGGIDEQFF
DNA: TGTGCCAGCACCAGGGCGGGGGGGATTGATGAGCAGTTCTTC
size: many
V: TRBV12-3/TRBV12-4
J: TRBJ2-1
D: TRBD2

CDR3: CASSDTGDGTQYF
DNA: TGCGCCAGCAGCGATACAGGGGACGGGACCCAGTACTTC
size: -
V: TRBV5-1
J: TRBJ2-5
D: TRBD1

CDR3: CASSYQDEKLFF
DNA: TGTGCCAGCAGCTACCAAGACGAAAAACTGTTTTTT
size: -
V: TRBV7-9
J: TRBJ1-4
D: -

CDR3: CASSQGGRAKNEQFF
DNA: TGTGCCAGCAGCCAGGGGGGCAGGGCGAAGAATGAGCAGTTCTTC
size: -
V: TRBV3-1
J: TRBJ2-1
D: -

CDR3: CASSGGQKRETQYF
DNA: TGTGCCAGCAGTGGGGGACAGAAAAGAGAGACCCAGTACTTC
size: -
V: TRBV27
J: TRBJ2-5
D: TRBD1

CDR3: CSASRVIDEKLFF
DNA: TGCAGTGCTAGCCGGGTGATAGATGAAAAACTGTTTTTT
size: few
V: TRBV20-1
J: TRBJ1-4
D: -

CDR3: CASSVEDREGGQYF
DNA: TGTGCCAGCAGCGTAGAGGACAGGGAAGGGGGGCAGTACTTC
size: -
V: TRBV9
J: TRBJ2-7
D: TRBD1

CDR3: CSARDEIAGYNEQFF
DNA: TGCAGTGCTAGAGATGAGATAGCGGGTTACAATGAGCAGTTCTTC
size: -
V: TRBV20-1
J: TRBJ2-1
D: TRBD2

CDR3: CATQDRRLDAQYF
DNA: TGTGCCACCCAAGACAGGCGCCTGGATGCGCAGTATTTT
size: -
V: TRBV18
J: TRBJ2-3
D: -

CDR3: CGARDPGRENYEQYF
DNA: TGCGGTGCTAGAGATCCAGGCAGGGAAAACTACGAGCAGTACTTC
size: once
V: TRBV20-1
J: TRBJ2-7
D: -